The entry below gives a single T cell receptor beta chain sequence along with its context. Its target is not known. The sample is drawn from a study of cytomegalovirus exposure and HLA in healthy donors. General study points: DRB1 had the most TCR associations and HLA-C the fewest, a later analysis found, with rates varying by HLA locus.

The germline gives CDR1 SGDLS, CDR2 YYNGEE. This CDR3 has 17 residues. The V end was cut by 3 bases, the J end by 4 bases, with 21 bases between. Use of 60 Vbeta and 13 Jbeta primers characterized the PCR. TCRdb keeps only in-frame clones here, not all; method: immunoSEQ multiplex PCR. The sample totals about 170,000 clones. This chain connects TRBV9 to TRBJ2-3; D ambiguous. The clonotype was recovered from an older woman in good health and CMV-seronegative. Sequenced input: PBMCs. Here the CDR3 reads CASSARHLSRNADTQYF. In DNA, the CDR3 is TGTGCCAGCAGCGCTCGCCACCTGTCCAGAAACGCAGATACGCAGTATTTT. The full variable domain, its missing parts supplied by reference TRBV9 and TRBJ2-3, is DSGVTQTPKHLITATGQRVTLRCSPRSGDLSVYWYQQSLDQGLQFLIQYYNGEERAKGNILERFSAQQFPDLHSELNLSSLELGDSALYFCASSARHLSRNADTQYFGPGTRLTVL.